This TCR beta chain was captured in a study of blood T cell repertoires in COVID-19. Study information: Nucleic acid was either cDNA or gDNA, and it came from T cells, B-cell-depleted T cells, or PBMCs.

V trimming: 3 bases; J trimming: 5 bases; junction bases outside the gene matches: 5. CDR1 and CDR2 (germline): LGHDT, YNNKEL (reference sequence). The CDR3 length is 17 residues. As originally analysed: Amplifying reference gene primers gave estimates of nucleated cell counts. Data came from immunoSEQ multiplex PCR; TCRdb stores just in-frame clones and leaves some out. From that table come the V and J calls and clone size; the DNA was used to work out D and trimming. The table records roughly 70,000 clones, roughly 89% of them present only once. The TCR was taken from a human donor in a cohort sampled during active COVID-19. The specimen sequenced was peripheral blood. This chain uses TRBV3-1 (or the pseudogene TRBV3-2) with TRBJ2-1, with TRBD2 matching 15 bases. Here the CDR3 DNA reads TGTGCCAGCAGCCAGGCTTGGACTAGCGGGGGGGACAATGAGCAGTTCTTC. Its protein is CASSQAWTSGGDNEQFF.